The T cell receptor beta chain under discussion was sequenced for a study of cytomegalovirus exposure and HLA in healthy donors. PCR was performed using 60 Vbeta and 13 Jbeta primers. Using immunoSEQ multiplex PCR, the repertoire was profiled, and TCRdb retains in-frame clones only, with some absent. This table holds under 130,000 clones, about 13% found once. With V trimmed by 7 bases and J by 4 bases, 11 bases remained unmatched. This CDR3 comprises 15 residues. Per the germline V gene, CDR1 is MNHEY and CDR2 is SVGAGI. This receptor was obtained from a man aged 40-49 years in good health and CMV-seropositive. The rearrangement joins TRBV6-5 to TRBJ1-1; TRBD1 agrees at 8 bases. The sample comprised PBMCs. CDR3 sequence: CASTTTGGRFTEAFF. CDR3 nucleotide sequence: TGTGCCAGCACAACCACAGGGGGGAGGTTCACTGAAGCTTTCTTT.